The rows below give T cell receptor beta chains drawn from one sample of a study of tumor-infiltrating lymphocytes in primary liver carcinoma. A single record per CDR3 protein comes from TCRdb applying MiXCR to the multiplex PCR reads. The table lists 310,000 or so distinct CDR3 sequences, less than 75% of them singletons. The sample was peripheral blood. The receptors derive from a man aged 40-49 years with primary liver carcinoma and hepatitis B virus infection. CDR3s include the opening cysteine and the closing phenylalanine or tryptophan. A D gene is named only where the DNA matches it firmly. Clone sizes are given selectively: once, few, many, or a class where the clone is expanded.

j_call: TRBJ2-5
clone_size: many
d_call: TRBD2
v_call: TRBV12-3/TRBV12-4
cdr3_aa: CASSPSEASGMETQYF
cdr3_nt: TGTGCCAGCAGCCCGTCGGAGGCTAGCGGGATGGAGACCCAGTACTTC

j_call: TRBJ2-1
clone_size: -
d_call: -
v_call: TRBV6-1
cdr3_aa: CAGGYNEQFF
cdr3_nt: TGTGCAGGCGGCTACAATGAGCAGTTCTTC

j_call: TRBJ2-7
clone_size: few
d_call: -
v_call: TRBV30
cdr3_aa: CAWSATYEQYF
cdr3_nt: TGTGCCTGGAGTGCCACCTACGAGCAGTACTTC

j_call: TRBJ2-1
clone_size: few
d_call: TRBD2
v_call: TRBV4-1
cdr3_aa: CASSQGLAVSSYNEQFF
cdr3_nt: TGCGCCAGCAGCCAGGGTCTAGCGGTAAGCTCCTACAATGAGCAGTTCTTC

j_call: TRBJ2-2
clone_size: -
d_call: -
v_call: TRBV18
cdr3_aa: CASSPQPGVNTWELFF
cdr3_nt: TGTGCCAGCTCACCCCAGCCGGGGGTAAACACCTGGGAGCTGTTTTTT

j_call: TRBJ1-5
clone_size: once
d_call: -
v_call: TRBV6-1
cdr3_aa: CASSESWRQPKHF
cdr3_nt: TGTGCCAGCAGTGAAAGTTGGCGGCAGCCCAAGCATTTT

j_call: TRBJ2-5
clone_size: -
d_call: -
v_call: TRBV11-2
cdr3_aa: CIRSLDRDRTQYF
cdr3_nt: TGTATCAGGAGCTTAGATCGGGACCGGACCCAGTACTTC

j_call: TRBJ1-1
clone_size: -
d_call: TRBD1
v_call: TRBV12-3/TRBV12-4
cdr3_aa: CISRTLQGADTEAFF
cdr3_nt: TGTATCAGCAGGACTTTACAGGGGGCCGACACTGAAGCTTTCTTT

j_call: TRBJ2-7
clone_size: -
d_call: TRBD2
v_call: TRBV6-5
cdr3_aa: CASSYSGLANWEQYF
cdr3_nt: TGTGCCAGCAGTTACAGCGGACTAGCGAACTGGGAGCAGTACTTC

j_call: TRBJ2-1
clone_size: many
d_call: TRBD2
v_call: TRBV11-2
cdr3_aa: CASSWTSGGQYNEQFF
cdr3_nt: TGTGCCAGCAGCTGGACTAGCGGGGGGCAATACAATGAGCAGTTCTTC

j_call: TRBJ2-1
clone_size: -
d_call: -
v_call: TRBV19
cdr3_aa: CASATTGISYNEQFF
cdr3_nt: TGTGCCAGTGCGACGACAGGAATCTCCTACAATGAGCAGTTCTTC

j_call: TRBJ2-7
clone_size: -
d_call: -
v_call: TRBV4-2
cdr3_aa: CASSLPGSSYAQYF
cdr3_nt: TGTGCCAGCAGCCTGCCCGGGAGTTCCTACGCGCAGTACTTC

j_call: TRBJ1-2
clone_size: few
d_call: -
v_call: TRBV6-5
cdr3_aa: CASSYDRQGGYTF
cdr3_nt: TGTGCCAGCAGTTACGATAGGCAGGGGGGCTACACCTTC

j_call: TRBJ1-6
clone_size: few
d_call: -
v_call: TRBV6-1
cdr3_aa: CASSEGGRLRGSPLHF
cdr3_nt: TGTGCCAGCAGTGAAGGGGGCCGCCTGAGGGGGTCACCCCTCCACTTT

j_call: TRBJ2-7
clone_size: -
d_call: -
v_call: TRBV11-2
cdr3_aa: CASNLATVYEQYF
cdr3_nt: TGTGCCAGTAACTTGGCGACAGTCTACGAGCAGTACTTC

j_call: TRBJ2-3
clone_size: once
d_call: TRBD2
v_call: TRBV11-2
cdr3_aa: CASSGWGLAGGPDTGSSRDTQYF
cdr3_nt: TGTGCCAGCAGCGGGTGGGGACTAGCGGGAGGCCCAGATACCGGGTCTAGCAGGGATACGCAGTATTTT

j_call: TRBJ2-4
clone_size: -
d_call: TRBD2
v_call: TRBV11-1
cdr3_aa: CATSFPGTSGTKNIQYF
cdr3_nt: TGTGCCACCAGCTTTCCCGGTACTAGCGGGACCAAAAACATTCAGTACTTC

j_call: TRBJ1-5
clone_size: -
d_call: -
v_call: TRBV12-3/TRBV12-4
cdr3_aa: CASSFMGNGNQPQHF
cdr3_nt: TGTGCCAGCAGTTTCATGGGTAATGGCAATCAGCCCCAGCATTTT

j_call: TRBJ2-1
clone_size: many
d_call: TRBD1
v_call: TRBV6-2/TRBV6-3
cdr3_aa: CASRDRAYGEQFF
cdr3_nt: TGTGCCAGCAGGGACAGGGCTTACGGTGAGCAGTTCTTC

j_call: TRBJ2-7
clone_size: -
d_call: -
v_call: TRBV6-2/TRBV6-3
cdr3_aa: CASSEPDPLSYEQYF
cdr3_nt: TGTGCCAGCAGTGAACCGGACCCGTTGTCCTACGAGCAGTACTTC

j_call: TRBJ1-3
clone_size: -
d_call: -
v_call: TRBV25-1
cdr3_aa: CASRDSYSGNTIYF
cdr3_nt: TGTGCCAGCCGTGACAGCTACTCTGGAAACACCATATATTTT

j_call: TRBJ2-7
clone_size: -
d_call: -
v_call: TRBV5-4
cdr3_aa: CASSSGRGMIGEQYF
cdr3_nt: TGTGCCAGCAGCTCCGGACGGGGGATGATTGGAGAGCAGTACTTC

j_call: TRBJ2-7
clone_size: -
d_call: -
v_call: TRBV11-2
cdr3_aa: CASRKGLSSYKQYF
cdr3_nt: TGTGCCAGCAGGAAGGGGCTCAGTTCCTACAAGCAGTACTTC

j_call: TRBJ2-7
clone_size: once
d_call: -
v_call: TRBV11-2
cdr3_aa: CASGLVRLNYKQYF
cdr3_nt: TGTGCCAGCGGCTTAGTACGACTAAACTACAAGCAGTACTTC

j_call: TRBJ2-1
clone_size: -
d_call: TRBD2
v_call: TRBV6-1
cdr3_aa: CASSEGLAGISYDEQFF
cdr3_nt: TGTGCCAGCAGCGAGGGACTAGCGGGGATTAGCTACGATGAGCAGTTCTTC

j_call: TRBJ2-7
clone_size: -
d_call: -
v_call: TRBV4-1
cdr3_aa: CASIQVIGPVNEHYF
cdr3_nt: TGCGCCAGCATCCAAGTCATTGGGCCGGTCAACGAGCATTACTTC

j_call: TRBJ2-2
clone_size: -
d_call: -
v_call: TRBV6-5
cdr3_aa: CAFSSNTGELFF
cdr3_nt: TGTGCCTTCAGTTCGAACACCGGGGAGCTGTTTTTT

j_call: TRBJ2-5
clone_size: -
d_call: -
v_call: TRBV11-2
cdr3_aa: CVSSLARLALGRKETQYF
cdr3_nt: TGTGTTAGCAGCTTAGCGAGGCTAGCCCTGGGAAGAAAAGAGACCCAGTACTTC

j_call: TRBJ1-2
clone_size: few
d_call: -
v_call: TRBV12-3/TRBV12-4
cdr3_aa: CASSPGQLYGYTF
cdr3_nt: TGTGCCAGCAGTCCCGGACAGCTCTATGGCTACACCTTC

j_call: TRBJ2-1
clone_size: -
d_call: -
v_call: TRBV29-1
cdr3_aa: CSIDWVRDEQFF
cdr3_nt: TGCAGCATTGATTGGGTCAGGGATGAGCAGTTCTTC

j_call: TRBJ2-7
clone_size: -
d_call: TRBD1
v_call: TRBV30
cdr3_aa: CACRGRDRDKDKQYF
cdr3_nt: TGTGCCTGCCGGGGGCGGGACAGGGATAAGGACAAGCAGTACTTC

j_call: TRBJ2-3
clone_size: -
d_call: -
v_call: TRBV11-1
cdr3_aa: CVSRLDLGSTDTQYF
cdr3_nt: TGTGTCAGCCGCTTAGATTTGGGGAGCACAGATACGCAGTATTTT

j_call: TRBJ1-2
clone_size: many
d_call: -
v_call: TRBV12-3/TRBV12-4
cdr3_aa: CASSLYSYGYTF
cdr3_nt: TGTGCCAGCAGTTTATACAGCTATGGCTACACCTTC

j_call: TRBJ1-2
clone_size: -
d_call: TRBD1
v_call: TRBV24-1
cdr3_aa: CATSGSGQGYGYTF
cdr3_nt: TGTGCCACCAGTGGCTCGGGACAGGGCTATGGCTACACCTTC

j_call: TRBJ2-5
clone_size: many
d_call: TRBD2
v_call: TRBV29-1
cdr3_aa: CSVRGRESQETQYF
cdr3_nt: TGCAGCGTCAGAGGGAGGGAATCTCAAGAGACCCAGTACTTC

j_call: TRBJ1-3
clone_size: -
d_call: -
v_call: TRBV7-8
cdr3_aa: CASSLAPVGNTIYF
cdr3_nt: TGTGCCAGCAGTTTAGCGCCAGTCGGAAACACCATATATTTT

j_call: TRBJ2-7
clone_size: many
d_call: TRBD2
v_call: TRBV12-3/TRBV12-4
cdr3_aa: CASSLGLGSDEQYF
cdr3_nt: TGTGCCAGCAGTCTGGGACTAGGATCGGACGAGCAGTACTTC

j_call: TRBJ1-3
clone_size: -
d_call: -
v_call: TRBV6-2/TRBV6-3
cdr3_aa: CASIPGNSGNTIYF
cdr3_nt: TGTGCCAGCATCCCCGGGAACTCTGGAAACACCATATATTTT

j_call: TRBJ1-1
clone_size: medium-sized
d_call: -
v_call: TRBV11-2
cdr3_aa: CASSFDRLNTEAFF
cdr3_nt: TGTGCCAGCAGCTTTGACAGGCTGAACACTGAAGCTTTCTTT

j_call: TRBJ2-7
clone_size: -
d_call: -
v_call: TRBV6-5
cdr3_aa: CASNRAGTSEQYF
cdr3_nt: TGTGCCAGCAATCGTGCGGGAACAAGTGAGCAGTACTTC

j_call: TRBJ2-6
clone_size: -
d_call: TRBD1
v_call: TRBV7-6
cdr3_aa: CASSTGTGNSGTNVLTF
cdr3_nt: TGTGCCAGCAGCACCGGGACAGGAAACTCTGGGACCAACGTCCTGACTTTC

j_call: TRBJ2-3
clone_size: -
d_call: -
v_call: TRBV11-2
cdr3_aa: CASSPLPWRTDTQYF
cdr3_nt: TGTGCCAGCAGCCCCCTGCCCTGGAGAACAGATACGCAGTATTTT

j_call: TRBJ1-2
clone_size: -
d_call: -
v_call: TRBV11-2
cdr3_aa: CASSIVREYGYTF
cdr3_nt: TGTGCCAGCAGCATTGTTAGGGAGTATGGCTACACCTTC

j_call: TRBJ2-3
clone_size: -
d_call: TRBD2
v_call: TRBV30
cdr3_aa: CAWSITSGRSDTQYF
cdr3_nt: TGTGCCTGGAGTATAACTAGCGGGAGGTCAGATACGCAGTATTTT

j_call: TRBJ2-7
clone_size: -
d_call: TRBD2
v_call: TRBV28
cdr3_aa: CVSRTPSGKYEQYF
cdr3_nt: TGTGTCAGCAGAACACCTAGCGGGAAGTACGAGCAGTACTTC

j_call: TRBJ2-3
clone_size: many
d_call: -
v_call: TRBV4-1
cdr3_aa: CASSQSGTNTDTQYF
cdr3_nt: TGCGCCAGCAGCCAGAGCGGTACTAACACAGATACGCAGTATTTT

j_call: TRBJ2-1
clone_size: once
d_call: -
v_call: TRBV11-2
cdr3_aa: CASSPSIGQFF
cdr3_nt: TGTGCCAGTAGCCCTAGCATAGGGCAGTTCTTC

j_call: TRBJ1-1
clone_size: -
d_call: -
v_call: TRBV12-5
cdr3_aa: CASGGKGEASF
cdr3_nt: TGTGCTAGTGGAGGGAAGGGCGAAGCTTCCTTT

j_call: TRBJ1-1
clone_size: -
d_call: -
v_call: TRBV6-5
cdr3_aa: CASSFPGNPGTKAFF
cdr3_nt: TGTGCCAGCAGTTTCCCCGGGAACCCCGGGACCAAAGCTTTCTTT

j_call: TRBJ2-7
clone_size: many
d_call: -
v_call: TRBV6-6
cdr3_aa: CASSGGAGGIGQYF
cdr3_nt: TGTGCCAGCAGCGGTGGAGCGGGCGGTATCGGGCAGTACTTC

j_call: TRBJ2-7
clone_size: -
d_call: -
v_call: TRBV4-1
cdr3_aa: CASSQNRTGAALEQYF
cdr3_nt: TGCGCCAGCAGCCAGAATCGAACAGGTGCCGCCCTCGAGCAGTACTTC

j_call: TRBJ1-1
clone_size: -
d_call: -
v_call: TRBV11-1
cdr3_aa: CASSFGGTNTEAVF
cdr3_nt: TGTGCCAGCAGCTTCGGGGGAACGAACACTGAAGCCGTCTTT

j_call: TRBJ2-1
clone_size: -
d_call: -
v_call: TRBV11-2
cdr3_aa: CASSLYRLDSDQFF
cdr3_nt: TGTGCCAGCAGCTTATACCGGCTGGATAGTGATCAGTTCTTC

j_call: TRBJ2-5
clone_size: -
d_call: TRBD2
v_call: TRBV7-9
cdr3_aa: CASSLALRAGVLQETQYF
cdr3_nt: TGTGCCAGCAGCTTAGCGCTCAGGGCGGGAGTTCTCCAAGAGACCCAGTACTTC

j_call: TRBJ2-3
clone_size: once
d_call: -
v_call: TRBV11-2
cdr3_aa: CASTQPGVPRSDTQYF
cdr3_nt: TGTGCCAGCACCCAACCGGGGGTGCCAAGGTCGGATACGCAGTATTTC